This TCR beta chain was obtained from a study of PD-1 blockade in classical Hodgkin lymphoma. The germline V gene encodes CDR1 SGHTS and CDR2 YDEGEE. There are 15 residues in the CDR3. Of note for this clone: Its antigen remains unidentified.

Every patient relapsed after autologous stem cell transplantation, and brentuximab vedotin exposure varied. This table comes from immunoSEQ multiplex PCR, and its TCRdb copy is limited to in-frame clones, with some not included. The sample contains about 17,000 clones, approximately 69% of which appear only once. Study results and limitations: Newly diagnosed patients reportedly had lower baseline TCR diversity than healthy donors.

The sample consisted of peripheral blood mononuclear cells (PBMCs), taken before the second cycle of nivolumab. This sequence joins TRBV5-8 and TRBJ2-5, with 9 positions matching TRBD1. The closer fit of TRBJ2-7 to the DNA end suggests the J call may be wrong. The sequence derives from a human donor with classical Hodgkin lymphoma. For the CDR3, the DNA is TGTGCCAGCAGCGGACAGGGGAGTTTCTCCTACGAGCAGTACTTC. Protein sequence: CASSGQGSFSYEQYF.